This entry lists 9 T cell receptor beta chains sequenced from one sample in a study of shared clonotypes between healthy human individuals. CD45RO-negative, CCR7-selected cells formed the naive CD8 fraction, which excluded terminally differentiated effector memory CD45RA+ cells. Assay: immunoSEQ multiplex PCR; the TCRdb copy retains only in-frame clones and omits some. The sample has about 2 million clones, roughly 95% seen once. Sequencing input: naive CD8+ T cells sorted from blood. These receptor sequences come from a man aged 18 to 29 in good health.

Turning to this clone: The same CDR3 can be traced to other DNA sequences in this sample. The V call is TRBV13, the J call TRBJ2-7; D gene ambiguous. Germline lookup yields CDR1 PRHDT and CDR2 FYEKMQ (reference sequence). The CDR3 loop spans 13 amino acids. V gave up 0 bases and J gave up 2 bases, with 5 bases separating them. CDR3: CASSLGEAYEQYF. The CDR3, as DNA: TGTGCCAGCAGCTTAGGCGAAGCCTACGAGCAGTACTTC. Using reference TRBV13 and TRBJ2-7 for the parts outside the CDR3, the full variable domain is AAGVIQSPRHLIKEKRETATLKCYPIPRHDTVYWYQQGPGQDPQFLISFYEKMQSDKGSIPDRFSAQQFSDYHSELNMSSLELGDSALYFCASSLGEAYEQYFGPGTRLTVT.

The J gene is TRBJ2-3, the V gene TRBV5-6; D call uncertain. Germline V lookup: CDR1 SGHDT, CDR2 YYEEEE. V was pared by 0 bases and J by 4 bases, with 9 bases between. The CDR3 contains 14 residues. The CDR3 loop reads CASSLVDDADTQYF. Written as DNA, the CDR3 is TGTGCCAGCAGCTTGGTAGACGACGCAGATACGCAGTATTTT.

This clone appeared once. The rearrangement joins TRBV7-9 to TRBJ1-3; D not certain. Germline V gene sequence: CDR1 SEHNR, CDR2 FQNEAQ (reference sequence). The CDR3 covers 18 residues. Deletions cut 1 base from V and 0 bases from J, with 16 bases between. DNA of the CDR3: TGTGCCAGCAGCTTAGTAGGGCTTGGCGGCCTCTCTGGAAACACCATATATTTT. It translates to CASSLVGLGGLSGNTIYF.

The chain is built from TRBV6-5 and TRBJ2-7; D may be TRBD2 (7 bases). This CDR3 has 14 residues. Trimming pared 0 bases from V and 5 bases from J, leaving 11 bases between. Germline lookup yields CDR1 MNHEY and CDR2 SVGAGI. The CDR3 spells CASSYSRGANEQYF. CDR3 nucleotide sequence: TGTGCCAGCAGTTACTCTCGGGGGGCCAACGAGCAGTACTTC.

The chain uses TRBV6-4 and TRBJ1-3, with 8 bases fitting TRBD1. The V gene end was trimmed by 6 bases and the J gene end by 6 bases; junction bases not matched to a gene: 7. Per the germline V gene, CDR1 is MRHNA and CDR2 is SNTAGT. This CDR3 has 14 amino acids. DNA of the CDR3: TGTGCCAGCAGCTTCAGGGGGCGCGCAAACACCATATATTTT. This encodes CASSFRGRANTIYF.

This clone was seen only once. CDR3 nucleotides: TGTGCCAGCAGCCTCAGGACAGGGGACACTGAAGCTTTCTTT. This codes for CASSLRTGDTEAFF. The chain joins TRBV6-6 to TRBJ1-1, with TRBD1 matching 9 bases. V lost 6 bases, J lost 3 bases, and 5 bases stayed unmatched. The CDR3 is 14 residues long. Germline values: CDR1 MNHNY, CDR2 SVGAGI (reference sequence).

The chain has TRBV19 and TRBJ1-1; D ambiguous. V shed 5 bases and J shed 2 bases, with 12 bases lying between them. The CDR3 totals 14 residues. CDR1 LNHDA and CDR2 SQIVND come from the germline V gene (reference sequence). The CDR3 coding sequence is TGTGCCAGTAGTGTGAGGGCTCCAAACACTGAAGCTTTCTTT. This codes for CASSVRAPNTEAFF.

This clone was counted a few times. The chain carries TRBV10-3 and TRBJ1-1, with 7 positions matching TRBD1. There are 14 residues in the CDR3. V gave up 3 bases and J gave up 4 bases; unmatched junction bases: 5. Looked up from germline, CDR1 is ENHRY and CDR2 is SYGVKD. DNA for the CDR3: TGTGCCATCAGTGACTTCAGGGGGGGCACTGAAGCTTTCTTT. This codes for CAISDFRGGTEAFF.

This clone has just a few counts. CDR3 amino acids: CSVEVGQVAGELFF. DNA of the CDR3: TGCAGCGTTGAAGTCGGACAGGTCGCCGGGGAGCTGTTTTTT. The chain has TRBV29-1 and TRBJ2-2, with TRBD1 matching over 7 bases. There are 14 residues in the CDR3. Germline-derived CDR1 and CDR2 are SQVTM and ANQGSEA. Trimming cost V 1 base and J 6 bases; bases outside gene matches: 5.